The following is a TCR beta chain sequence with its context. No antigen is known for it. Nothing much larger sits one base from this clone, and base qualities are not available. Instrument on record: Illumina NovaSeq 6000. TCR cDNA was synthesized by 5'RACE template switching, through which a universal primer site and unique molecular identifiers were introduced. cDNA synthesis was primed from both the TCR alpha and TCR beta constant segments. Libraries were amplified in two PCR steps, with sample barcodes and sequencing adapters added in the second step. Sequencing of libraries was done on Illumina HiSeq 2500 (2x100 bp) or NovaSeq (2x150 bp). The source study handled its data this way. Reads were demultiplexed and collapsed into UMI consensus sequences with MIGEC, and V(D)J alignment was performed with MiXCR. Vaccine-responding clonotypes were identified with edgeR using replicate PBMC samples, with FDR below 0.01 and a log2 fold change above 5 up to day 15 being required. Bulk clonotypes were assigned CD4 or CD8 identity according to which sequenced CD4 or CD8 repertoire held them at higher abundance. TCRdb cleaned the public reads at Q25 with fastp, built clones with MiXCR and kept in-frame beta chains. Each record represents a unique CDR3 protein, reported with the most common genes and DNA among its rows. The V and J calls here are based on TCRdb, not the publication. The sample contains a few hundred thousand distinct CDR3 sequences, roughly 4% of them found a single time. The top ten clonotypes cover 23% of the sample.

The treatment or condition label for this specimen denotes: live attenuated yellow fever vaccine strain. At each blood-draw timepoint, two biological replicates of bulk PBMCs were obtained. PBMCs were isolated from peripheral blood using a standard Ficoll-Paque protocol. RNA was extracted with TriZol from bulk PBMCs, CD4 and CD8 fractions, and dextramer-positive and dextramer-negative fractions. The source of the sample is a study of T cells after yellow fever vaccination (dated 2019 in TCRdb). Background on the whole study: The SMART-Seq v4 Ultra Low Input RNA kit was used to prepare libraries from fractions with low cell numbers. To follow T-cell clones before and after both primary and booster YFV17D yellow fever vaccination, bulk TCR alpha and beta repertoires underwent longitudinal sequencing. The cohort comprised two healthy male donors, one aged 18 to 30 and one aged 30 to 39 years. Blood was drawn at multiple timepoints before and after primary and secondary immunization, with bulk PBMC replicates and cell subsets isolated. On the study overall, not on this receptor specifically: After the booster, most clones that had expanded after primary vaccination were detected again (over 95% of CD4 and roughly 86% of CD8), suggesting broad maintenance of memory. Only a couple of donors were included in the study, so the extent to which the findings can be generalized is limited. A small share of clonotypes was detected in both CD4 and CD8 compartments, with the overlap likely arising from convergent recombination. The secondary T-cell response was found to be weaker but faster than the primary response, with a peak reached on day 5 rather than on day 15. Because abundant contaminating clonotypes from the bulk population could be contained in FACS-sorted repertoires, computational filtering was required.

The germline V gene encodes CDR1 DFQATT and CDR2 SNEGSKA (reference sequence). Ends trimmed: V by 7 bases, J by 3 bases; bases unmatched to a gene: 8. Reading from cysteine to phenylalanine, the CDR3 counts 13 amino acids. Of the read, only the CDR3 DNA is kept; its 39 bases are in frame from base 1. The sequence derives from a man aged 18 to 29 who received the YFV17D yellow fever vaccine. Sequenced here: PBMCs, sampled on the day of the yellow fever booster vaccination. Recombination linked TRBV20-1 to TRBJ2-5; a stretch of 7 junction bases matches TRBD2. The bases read TGCAGTGTGCCGGGACTACGTAAAGAGACCCAGTACTTC. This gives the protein CSVPGLRKETQYF.